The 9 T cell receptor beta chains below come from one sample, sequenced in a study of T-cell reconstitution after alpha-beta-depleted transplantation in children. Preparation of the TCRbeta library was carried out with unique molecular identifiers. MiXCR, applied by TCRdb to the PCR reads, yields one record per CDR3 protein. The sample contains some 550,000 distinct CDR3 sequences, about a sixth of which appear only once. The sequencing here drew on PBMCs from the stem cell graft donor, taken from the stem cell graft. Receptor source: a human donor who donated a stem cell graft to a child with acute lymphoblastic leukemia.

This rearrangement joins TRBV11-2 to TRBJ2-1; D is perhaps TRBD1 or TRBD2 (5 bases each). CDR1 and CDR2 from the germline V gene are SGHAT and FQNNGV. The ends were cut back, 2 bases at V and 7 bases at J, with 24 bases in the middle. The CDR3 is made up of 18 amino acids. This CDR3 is CASSLRGRWGTPRNEQFF. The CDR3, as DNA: TGTGCCAGCAGCTTAAGAGGCAGGTGGGGGACGCCGAGGAATGAGCAGTTCTTC.

The CDR3 nucleotides are TGTGCCACCAAAGAGTCAGCGGGAGAGTACACCGGGGAGCTGTTTTTT. It is translated as CATKESAGEYTGELFF. The V gene is TRBV24-1, the J gene TRBJ2-2; 8 nucleotides align to TRBD2. The V gene end was trimmed by 8 bases and the J gene end by 3 bases; junction bases not matched to a gene: 10. The CDR3 extends over 16 amino acids. In germline, CDR1 is KGHDR, CDR2 SFDVKD.

CDR3 residues: CTSSQSGPSSNQPQHF. The CDR3, as DNA: TGCACCAGCAGCCAATCGGGACCGTCTAGCAATCAGCCCCAGCATTTT. The genes are TRBV1 and TRBJ1-5; the table's D call, TRBD1, has no DNA check behind it. TRBV1 is an annotated pseudogene. CDR3 length: 16 amino acids.

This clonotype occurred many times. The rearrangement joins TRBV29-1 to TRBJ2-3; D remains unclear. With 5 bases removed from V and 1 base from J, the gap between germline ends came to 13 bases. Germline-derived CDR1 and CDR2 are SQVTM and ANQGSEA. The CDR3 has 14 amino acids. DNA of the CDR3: TGCAGCGTTCGAGGCGGCCCCGGCACAGATACGCAGTATTTT. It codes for CSVRGGPGTDTQYF.

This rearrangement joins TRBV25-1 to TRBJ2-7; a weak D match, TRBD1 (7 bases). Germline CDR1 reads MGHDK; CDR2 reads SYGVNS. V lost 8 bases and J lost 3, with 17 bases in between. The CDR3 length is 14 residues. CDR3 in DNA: TGTGCCAGCTGCAGGGGGGACTGCCTCTACGAGCAGTACTTC. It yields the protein CASCRGDCLYEQYF.

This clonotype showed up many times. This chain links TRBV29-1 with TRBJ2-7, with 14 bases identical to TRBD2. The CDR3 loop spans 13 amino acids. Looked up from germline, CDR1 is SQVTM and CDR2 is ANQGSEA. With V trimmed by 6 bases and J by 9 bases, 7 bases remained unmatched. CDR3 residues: CSVQGLAGAVQYF. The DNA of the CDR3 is TGCAGCGTCCAGGGACTAGCGGGAGCGGTGCAGTACTTC.

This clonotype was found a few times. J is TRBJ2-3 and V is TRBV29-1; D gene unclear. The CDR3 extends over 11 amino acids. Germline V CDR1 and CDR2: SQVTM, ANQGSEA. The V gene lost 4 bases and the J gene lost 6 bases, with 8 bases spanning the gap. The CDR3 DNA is TGCAGCGTTGTGTTCCGGGATACGCAGTATTTT. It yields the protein CSVVFRDTQYF.

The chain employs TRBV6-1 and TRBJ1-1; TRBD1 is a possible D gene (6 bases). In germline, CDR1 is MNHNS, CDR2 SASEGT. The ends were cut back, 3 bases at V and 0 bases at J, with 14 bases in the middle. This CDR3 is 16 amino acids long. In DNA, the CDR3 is TGTGCCAGCAGTGACACCCTGACAGGACTGAACACTGAAGCTTTCTTT. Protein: CASSDTLTGLNTEAFF.

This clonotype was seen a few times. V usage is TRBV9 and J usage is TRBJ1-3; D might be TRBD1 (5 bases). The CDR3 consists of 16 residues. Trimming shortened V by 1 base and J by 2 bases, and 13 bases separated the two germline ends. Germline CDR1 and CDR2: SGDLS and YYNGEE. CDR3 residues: CASSVSIGETGNTIYF. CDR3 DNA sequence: TGTGCCAGCAGCGTATCCATAGGGGAAACTGGAAACACCATATATTTT. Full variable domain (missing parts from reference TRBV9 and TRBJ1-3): DSGVTQTPKHLITATGQRVTLRCSPRSGDLSVYWYQQSLDQGLQFLIQYYNGEERAKGNILERFSAQQFPDLHSELNLSSLELGDSALYFCASSVSIGETGNTIYFGEGSWLTVV.